Each of the 26 T cell receptor beta chains below was sequenced from the same sample in a study of T cell changes during pregnancy in multiple sclerosis. Sequencing was performed with immunoSEQ multiplex PCR; in TCRdb, only in-frame clones are kept and a portion is missing. The sample holds tens of thousands of clones, roughly nine tenths seen once. The sequencing here drew on CD8+ T cells from peripheral blood mononuclear cells, taken in the third trimester of pregnancy. All receptors come from a female donor with multiple sclerosis, enrolled in a pregnancy study.

The chain combines TRBV7-2 with TRBJ2-7, with D perhaps TRBD2 (5 bases). Per the germline V gene, CDR1 is SGHTA and CDR2 is FQGNSA. The CDR3 runs to 15 residues. The V end lost 5 bases, the J end lost 0 bases, and 14 bases lay between the germline ends. Here the CDR3 DNA reads TGTGCCAGCAGCCCCCTCGGAGGAAGCTCCTACGAGCAGTACTTC. Its translation: CASSPLGGSSYEQYF.

The chain links TRBV9 to TRBJ2-1, with a weak D call TRBD2 (6 bases). Trimming shortened V by 0 bases and J by 5 bases, and 15 bases separated the two germline ends. This CDR3 is built from 16 residues. Germline assignment: CDR1 SGDLS and CDR2 YYNGEE. The CDR3 loop is CASSVGEGTLNNEQFF. CDR3 DNA sequence: TGTGCCAGCAGCGTAGGGGAAGGGACTTTGAACAATGAGCAGTTCTTC.

The rearrangement links TRBV19 to TRBJ2-1; 8 positions match TRBD2. CDR1 and CDR2 from the germline V gene are LNHDA and SQIVND (reference sequence). V dropped 1 base and J dropped 10; count of bases not matched to a gene: 12. There are 16 residues in the CDR3. The CDR3 loop reads CASSIVVPAGGGEQFF. In nucleotides, the CDR3 is TGTGCCAGTAGTATAGTCGTGCCCGCGGGGGGTGGGGAGCAGTTCTTC.

The chain employs TRBV4-2 and TRBJ2-7, with D possibly being TRBD2 (6 bases). Trimming took off 3 bases at V and 0 bases at J, with 15 bases between the two ends. Per germline, CDR1 LGHNA and CDR2 YNFKEQ. This CDR3 contains 16 residues. CDR3 coding DNA: TGTGCCAGCAGCCAGGAAGCGGCTAGCGACTCCTACGAGCAGTACTTC. Translation gives CASSQEAASDSYEQYF.

Notes on this clone: One end of the junction fails to match germline, which may point to a read error. The V call is TRBV7-7, the J call TRBJ2-7; D not resolved. CDR3 length: 13 residues. Germline V gene data show CDR1 as SSHAT and CDR2 as FNYEAQ (reference sequence). The CDR3 DNA reads as TGTGCTAGCAGCTCCACCCTCGGTCGCGAGCAGTACTTC. Translating it yields CASSSTLGREQYF.

This clone was counted ten times or more. The chain uses TRBV7-2 and TRBJ1-1; tentatively, D is TRBD1 (6 bases). The germline V gene has CDR1 SGHTA and CDR2 FQGNSA. The CDR3 runs to 15 residues. Trimming left V 5 bases short and J 5 bases short, with 18 bases between. As DNA, the CDR3 is TGTGCCAGCAGCCCAAAGAGGGGGTACGAGACTGAAGCTTTCTTT. It specifies CASSPKRGYETEAFF.

This chain links TRBV28 with TRBJ1-2, with TRBD1 identical over 8 bases. CDR3 length: 13 residues. V trimming: 7 bases; J trimming: 2 bases; junction bases outside the gene matches: 3. Germline CDR1 and CDR2: MDHEN and SYDVKM. The CDR3 region is CASTRQGNYGYTF. CDR3 DNA: TGTGCCAGCACGAGACAGGGGAACTATGGCTACACCTTC.

The J gene is TRBJ2-3, the V gene TRBV5-4, with 11 bases that match TRBD1. The germline CDR1 and CDR2 sequences are SGHNT and YYREEE (reference sequence). The ends lost 2 bases at V and 4 bases at J; junction bases unmatched: 3. This CDR3 has 15 residues. CDR3 bases: TGTGCCAGCAGCTTTTGGGACAGGGGGTCAGATACGCAGTATTTT. It translates to CASSFWDRGSDTQYF. Based on the CDR3 plus reference TRBV5-4 and TRBJ2-3, the full variable domain is ETGVTQSPTHLIKTRGQQVTLRCSSQSGHNTVSWYQQALGQGPQFIFQYYREEENGRGNFPPRFSGLQFPNYSSELNVNALELDDSALYLCASSFWDRGSDTQYFGPGTRLTVL.

This clone was picked up one time. V is TRBV27 and J is TRBJ2-7; 13 bases match TRBD2. The ends lost 7 bases at V and 6 bases at J; junction bases unmatched: 6. This CDR3 has 14 residues. Looked up from germline, CDR1 is MNHEY and CDR2 is SMNVEV (reference sequence). CDR3 coding DNA: TGTGCCAGCAAACCGGGACTAGCGGGAATCGAGCAGTACTTC. Amino acids: CASKPGLAGIEQYF.

V usage is TRBV2 and J usage is TRBJ2-7; D is perhaps TRBD2 (6 bases). This CDR3 contains 13 residues. V shed 7 bases and J shed 0 bases, with 10 bases lying between them. CDR1 and CDR2 from the germline V gene are SNHLY and FYNNEI. The CDR3 reads CASTGRDSYEQYF. Here the CDR3 DNA reads TGTGCCAGCACCGGGCGGGACTCCTACGAGCAGTACTTC.

This rearrangement joins TRBV11-3 to TRBJ1-2; D gene ambiguous. Germline CDR1 SGHNT, CDR2 YENEEA. The CDR3 sequence is 12 residues long. V lost 10 bases, J lost 4 bases, and 13 bases lay in between. The CDR3 sequence is CATEGPTYGYTF. The DNA of the CDR3 is TGTGCCACCGAGGGCCCTACCTATGGCTACACCTTC.

The chain joins TRBV27 to TRBJ2-1; possibly TRBD1 for D (5 bases). CDR3 length: 13 amino acids. Germline V lookup: CDR1 MNHEY, CDR2 SMNVEV (reference sequence). V was trimmed by 3 bases and J by 4 bases, leaving 7 bases between them. The DNA for the CDR3 is TGTGCCAGCAGTTTGGACAAATACAATGAGCAGTTCTTC. This translates into CASSLDKYNEQFF.

In its sample, this clone was seen once. This rearrangement joins TRBV6-1 to TRBJ2-3; 8 positions match TRBD1. Germline values: CDR1 MNHNS, CDR2 SASEGT. The CDR3 covers 15 residues. The junction had 3 bases not matched to a gene; V was cut back by 2 bases and J by 2 bases. The CDR3 DNA sequence: TGTGCCAGCAGTGAAATCCAGGGGGCCACAGATACGCAGTATTTT. It encodes CASSEIQGATDTQYF.

The chain couples TRBV7-2 to TRBJ2-1; D uncertain. Trimming shortened V by 1 base and J by 5 bases, and 6 bases separated the two germline ends. Germline values: CDR1 SGHTA, CDR2 FQGNSA. The CDR3 has 13 amino acids. This CDR3 reads CASSLELNNEQFF. Written as DNA, the CDR3 is TGTGCCAGCAGCTTAGAGCTTAACAATGAGCAGTTCTTC.

The CDR3 loop reads CASSQASGSEQYF. CDR3 sequence (DNA): TGTGCCAGCAGCCAAGCTAGCGGGAGTGAGCAGTATTTT. The chain employs TRBV14 and TRBJ2-3; TRBD2 matches 10 bases. The CDR3 loop spans 13 amino acids. The V gene's germline CDR1 is SGHDN and CDR2 FVKESK. The V segment lost 1 base and the J segment 11 bases; nucleotides outside the gene matches: 3.

The gene calls are TRBV2 and TRBJ1-4, with a weak D call TRBD1 (5 bases). Trimming removed 4 bases at V and 6 bases at J, with 12 bases between. The CDR3 extends over 14 amino acids. CDR1 and CDR2 from the germline V gene are SNHLY and FYNNEI. CDR3 nucleotides: TGTGCCAGCAGTGGGACCTCGGGGGATGAAAAACTGTTTTTT. Translating gives CASSGTSGDEKLFF.

The chain carries TRBV7-9 and TRBJ2-1; TRBD2 matches at 8 bases. The junction had 10 bases not matched to a gene; V was cut back by 5 bases and J by 7 bases. The germline gives CDR1 SEHNR, CDR2 FQNEAQ (reference sequence). This CDR3 contains 15 residues. CDR3 DNA sequence: TGTGCCAGCAGCGTGAGCGGGAGTGGTTGGAATGAGCAGTTCTTC. Translating gives CASSVSGSGWNEQFF.

The rearrangement links TRBV6-4 to TRBJ1-2, with unresolved D. Trimming shortened V by 8 bases and J by 5 bases, and 15 bases separated the two germline ends. The CDR3 extends over 13 amino acids. Germline CDR1 and CDR2: MRHNA and SNTAGT. CDR3: CASAGSAIYGYTF. The CDR3 coding sequence is TGTGCCAGCGCCGGTTCCGCCATTTATGGCTACACCTTC.

This clone was counted a single time. This chain connects TRBV10-3 to TRBJ2-7; possibly TRBD2 for D (6 bases). The CDR3 loop spans 17 amino acids. V was trimmed by 6 bases and J by 0 bases, leaving 21 bases between them. Germline loops: CDR1 ENHRY, CDR2 SYGVKD. The chain's CDR3 is CAISPTPGAGSSYEQYF. The DNA for the CDR3 is TGTGCCATCAGCCCTACGCCCGGCGCGGGAAGCTCCTACGAGCAGTACTTC.

The rearrangement joins TRBV7-2 to TRBJ2-7, with TRBD1 identical over 10 bases. CDR3 length equals 16 residues. Looked up from germline, CDR1 is SGHTA and CDR2 is FQGNSA. The V segment lost 5 bases and the J segment 1 base; nucleotides outside the gene matches: 8. This chain's CDR3 is CASSRATGQGSYEQYF. In DNA form, the CDR3 reads TGTGCCAGCAGCCGCGCCACGGGACAGGGGTCCTACGAGCAGTACTTC.

This clone was picked up one time. The chain joins TRBV7-9 to TRBJ2-1; D might be TRBD1 (5 bases). Germline lookup yields CDR1 SEHNR and CDR2 FQNEAQ (reference sequence). The CDR3 has 13 amino acids. The V end was cut by 4 bases, the J end by 9 bases, with 13 bases between. The CDR3 protein is CASSSDPQGEQFF. The CDR3 DNA is TGTGCCAGCAGCTCCGACCCGCAGGGTGAGCAGTTCTTC. The variable domain in full, completed from reference TRBV7-9 and TRBJ2-1, reads DTGVSQNPRHKITKRGQNVTFRCDPISEHNRLYWYRQTLGQGPEFLTYFQNEAQLEKSRLLSDRFSAERPKGSFSTLEIQRTEQGDSAMYLCASSSDPQGEQFFGPGTRLTVL.

The V call is TRBV13, the J call TRBJ2-1, with TRBD2 matching 11 bases. The trim removed 5 bases at V and 4 bases at J, leaving 13 bases unmatched. CDR1 and CDR2 from the germline V gene are PRHDT and FYEKMQ (reference sequence). This CDR3 comprises 18 residues. CDR3 region: CASSPPQGLAERYNEQFF. CDR3 bases: TGTGCCAGCAGCCCACCTCAGGGACTAGCGGAACGTTACAATGAGCAGTTCTTC.

The rearrangement links TRBV9 to TRBJ1-3; D might be TRBD1 (6 bases). The V gene lost 4 bases and the J gene lost 9 bases, with 20 bases spanning the gap. Germline loops: CDR1 SGDLS, CDR2 YYNGEE. This CDR3 spans 15 amino acids. The CDR3 here is CASSPRGGDLGTIYF. CDR3 DNA: TGTGCCAGCAGCCCACGAGGGGGGGATCTAGGCACCATATATTTT.

V gene TRBV7-2 combines with J gene TRBJ2-7; a possible D gene is TRBD2 (6 bases). This CDR3 region has 14 residues. Deletions cut 1 base from V and 3 bases from J, with 10 bases between. Germline V gene data show CDR1 as SGHTA and CDR2 as FQGNSA. CDR3 protein: CASSLDGGDYEQYF. In DNA, the CDR3 is TGTGCCAGCAGCTTAGATGGAGGGGACTACGAGCAGTACTTC.

This chain uses TRBV7-8 with TRBJ1-5; D gene ambiguous. Germline values: CDR1 SGHVS, CDR2 FQNEAQ. Trimming took 5 bases from V and 0 from J, leaving 14 bases between them. The CDR3 is made up of 16 amino acids. As DNA, the CDR3 is TGTGCCAGCAGCCCCCACGAGAGGAATAGCAATCAGCCCCAGCATTTT. It encodes CASSPHERNSNQPQHF.

V is TRBV7-9 and J is TRBJ2-7; TRBD1 is a possible D gene (6 bases). The CDR3 covers 14 residues. From germline, CDR1 is SEHNR and CDR2 FQNEAQ (reference sequence). Trimming took 1 base from V and 0 from J, leaving 7 bases between them. CDR3 DNA: TGTGCCAGCAGCTTAGGGGACATCTCCTACGAGCAGTACTTC. Translating it yields CASSLGDISYEQYF.